Below are 21 T cell receptor beta chains sequenced from a single sample in a study of OX40 agonist ivuxolimab in advanced cancers. Assay: immunoSEQ multiplex PCR; the TCRdb copy retains only in-frame clones and omits some. The table has 70,000 or so clones, nearly 90% seen once. Sequences were derived from CD4+ or CD8+ T cells sorted from blood, sampled in a trial of the OX40 agonist ivuxolimab. The source of these receptors is an adult with an advanced solid tumor such as melanoma, head and neck, liver or kidney cancer.

V and J are TRBV6-6 and TRBJ2-4; TRBD1 might be the D (6 bases). CDR1 and CDR2 from the germline V gene are MNHNY and SVGAGI (reference sequence). This CDR3 has 13 amino acids. With 8 bases removed from V and 0 bases from J, the gap between germline ends came to 8 bases. CDR3 in amino acids: CASWGLAKNIQYF. CDR3 DNA: TGTGCCAGCTGGGGGCTAGCCAAAAACATTCAGTACTTC.

As concerns this clone: The junction does not match germline at one end; this may be a read error. This rearrangement joins TRBV30 to TRBJ1-1; no definite D call. Germline CDR1 GTSNPN, CDR2 SVGIG (reference sequence). This CDR3 has 12 amino acids. The CDR3 nucleotides are TGTGCCCGGAGGACCTATAACACTGAAGCTTTCTTT. Translating it yields CARRTYNTEAFF.

The J gene is TRBJ2-1, the V gene TRBV7-2; no clear D. V dropped 6 bases and J dropped 2 bases, with 8 bases sitting between them. CDR3 length: 13 amino acids. CDR1 SGHTA and CDR2 FQGNSA come from the germline V gene. CDR3 residues: CASRIGTYNEQFF. The CDR3 DNA reads TGTGCCAGCAGAATAGGGACCTACAATGAGCAGTTCTTC.

This sequence joins TRBV2 and TRBJ2-1; D is possibly TRBD1 or TRBD2 (5 bases each). The CDR3 has 14 residues. V lost 3 bases and J lost 7, with 13 bases in between. Germline V gives CDR1 SNHLY, CDR2 FYNNEI. CDR3 DNA: TGTGCCAGCAGTGACCGGGACCGAGGTAATGAGCAGTTCTTC. Its protein product is CASSDRDRGNEQFF.

The chain carries TRBV27 and TRBJ1-3; no firm D call. V gave up 9 bases and J gave up 0 bases, with 15 bases separating them. The CDR3 is 15 amino acids. Looked up from germline, CDR1 is MNHEY and CDR2 is SMNVEV (reference sequence). This CDR3 is CARPHPGSSGNTIYF. The CDR3 DNA reads TGTGCCAGACCCCACCCCGGGTCCTCTGGAAACACCATATATTTT.

The chain has TRBV11-3 and TRBJ2-5; tentatively, D is TRBD1 (6 bases). Germline loops: CDR1 SGHNT, CDR2 YENEEA. The V end lost 5 bases, the J end lost 5 bases, and 12 bases lay between the germline ends. This CDR3 comprises 13 residues. CDR3 in DNA: TGTGCCAGCAGCAAAACAGGGTTGGAGACCCAGTACTTC. Translation gives CASSKTGLETQYF. Based on the CDR3 plus reference TRBV11-3 and TRBJ2-5, the full variable domain is EAGVVQSPRYKIIEKKQPVAFWCNPISGHNTLYWYLQNLGQGPELLIRYENEEAVDDSQLPKDRFSAERLKGVDSTLKIQPAELGDSAVYLCASSKTGLETQYFGPGTRLLVL.

This clone showed up just once. The rearrangement joins TRBV5-1 to TRBJ1-1; 7 nucleotides line up with TRBD1. This CDR3 comprises 14 residues. The germline CDR1 and CDR2 sequences are SGHRS and YFSETQ. V was clipped by 4 bases and J by 5 bases; unmatched bases: 8. The CDR3 bases are TGCGCCAGCAGCGCCTTACAGGGGAGAACTGAAGCTTTCTTT. Translating it yields CASSALQGRTEAFF. Using reference TRBV5-1 and TRBJ1-1 for the parts outside the CDR3, the full variable domain is KAGVTQTPRYLIKTRGQQVTLSCSPISGHRSVSWYQQTPGQGLQFLFEYFSETQRNKGNFPGRFSGRQFSNSRSEMNVSTLELGDSALYLCASSALQGRTEAFFGQGTRLTVV.

The gene calls are TRBV5-1 and TRBJ2-3; D perhaps matches TRBD2 (5 bases). Trimming removed 1 base from V and 2 bases from J, with 17 bases in between. CDR1 is SGHRS, CDR2 YFSETQ, per germline. The CDR3 runs to 17 residues. The CDR3 DNA is TGCGCCAGCAGCTTGTCGTCGGCGAGGGTATTCACAGATACGCAGTATTTT. Translated, it gives CASSLSSARVFTDTQYF.

This chain connects TRBV6-5 to TRBJ1-2; 7 nucleotides agree with TRBD1. CDR1 is MNHEY and CDR2 is SVGAGI in the germline V gene. The ends lost 2 bases at V and 2 bases at J; junction bases unmatched: 2. This CDR3 region has 14 residues. The CDR3 reads CASSYLQGNYGYTF. The CDR3 DNA reads as TGTGCCAGCAGTTACCTACAGGGGAACTATGGCTACACCTTC.

This chain uses TRBV6-6 with TRBJ1-5; unclear D gene. The CDR3 spans 14 residues. Trimming took off 2 bases at V and 5 bases at J, with 10 bases between the two ends. The V gene's germline CDR1 is MNHNY and CDR2 SVGAGI (reference sequence). CDR3 DNA: TGTGCCAGCAGTTACCTGGGTGGCGATCAGCCCCAGCATTTT. Residues: CASSYLGGDQPQHF.

The chain recombines TRBV5-1 with TRBJ2-7; D perhaps matches TRBD1 (5 bases). CDR3 length: 14 amino acids. Germline V gives CDR1 SGHRS, CDR2 YFSETQ. V was pared by 5 bases and J by 3 bases, with 15 bases between. The CDR3 DNA sequence: TGCGCCAGCAGAAGTGGGGCCCTAAGCTACGAGCAGTACTTC. The encoded protein is CASRSGALSYEQYF. The whole variable domain, remainder taken from reference TRBV5-1 and TRBJ2-7, is KAGVTQTPRYLIKTRGQQVTLSCSPISGHRSVSWYQQTPGQGLQFLFEYFSETQRNKGNFPGRFSGRQFSNSRSEMNVSTLELGDSALYLCASRSGALSYEQYFGPGTRLTVT.

The V and J genes are TRBV18 and TRBJ2-3, with 11 bases fitting TRBD1. CDR1 and CDR2 from the germline V gene are KGHSH and LQKENI. Trimming took 3 bases from V and 8 from J; bases not matched to a gene: 7. The CDR3 contains 15 residues. The CDR3 nucleotides read TGTGCCAGCTCACCGCCGGGACAGGGGGAATTTACGCAGTATTTT. This translates into CASSPPGQGEFTQYF.

This clone was seen a few times. The V gene is TRBV9, the J gene TRBJ2-2, with 7 bases lining up with TRBD2. The V gene's germline CDR1 is SGDLS and CDR2 YYNGEE. This CDR3 comprises 15 residues. Trimming at V came to 0 bases and at J to 5 bases, leaving 4 bases not matched to a gene. This CDR3 reads CASSVVSGMTGELFF. CDR3 DNA sequence: TGTGCCAGCAGCGTAGTGAGCGGGATGACCGGGGAGCTGTTTTTT.

The V and J genes are TRBV27 and TRBJ2-1; D call uncertain. The CDR3 is 13 amino acids. V was cut by 4 bases and J by 10 bases, with 14 bases left in between. Germline V gives CDR1 MNHEY, CDR2 SMNVEV (reference sequence). As DNA, the CDR3 is TGTGCCAGCAGTTCCCCCTTCCTAAGCGAGCAGTTCTTC. Translation gives CASSSPFLSEQFF.

V gene TRBV4-3 combines with J gene TRBJ1-1; 11 bases agree with TRBD1. Looked up from germline, CDR1 is LGHNA and CDR2 is YSLEER. CDR3 size: 18 residues. V shed 4 bases and J 7 bases; nucleotides not matched to a gene: 17. CDR3 sequence (DNA): TGCGCCAGCAGCCCTGGACAGGGGGCGCATACCCACCCCATTGAAGCTTTCTTT. It encodes CASSPGQGAHTHPIEAFF.

The chain combines TRBV6-5 with TRBJ1-1; D gene ambiguous. The CDR3 is made up of 12 amino acids. Germline CDR1 is MNHEY and CDR2 is SVGAGI. Between the trimmed V and J ends, which lost 9 bases and 3 bases, there was a span of 11 bases. The CDR3 sequence is CASTDRYTEAFF. The CDR3 bases are TGTGCCAGTACCGACCGTTACACTGAAGCTTTCTTT.

This clone occurred once. The V gene is TRBV4-1, the J gene TRBJ2-1; 10 bases are a match to TRBD2. The CDR3 is made up of 16 amino acids. With 8 bases clipped from V and 1 base from J, the junction kept 8 bases outside the gene matches. In germline, CDR1 is MGHRA, CDR2 YSYEKL. The CDR3 coding sequence is TGCGCCAGCTCTGCAGCGGGAGGGGGGTCCTACAATGAGCAGTTCTTC. The encoded protein is CASSAAGGGSYNEQFF.

The J gene is TRBJ2-1, the V gene TRBV4-2; D is unclear. V lost 3 bases, J lost 4 bases, and 10 bases lay in between. Germline CDR1 and CDR2: LGHNA and YNFKEQ. There are 14 residues in the CDR3. CDR3 in amino acids: CASSQSDHYNEQFF. The CDR3 coding sequence is TGTGCCAGCAGCCAGTCGGACCATTACAATGAGCAGTTCTTC.

This sequence joins TRBV28 and TRBJ2-7; 8 bases fit TRBD2. This CDR3 contains 13 residues. Germline-derived CDR1 and CDR2 are MDHEN and SYDVKM. Trimming cost V 3 bases and J 5 bases; bases outside gene matches: 3. The CDR3 spells CASSFREGHEQYF. The CDR3 coding sequence is TGTGCCAGCAGTTTCCGGGAGGGCCACGAGCAGTACTTC.

The CDR3 DNA sequence: TGTGCCAGCAGTTTCGCCCGCTCCTACGAGCAGTACTTC. It yields the protein CASSFARSYEQYF. The V gene is TRBV28, the J gene TRBJ2-7; D unresolved. CDR1 is MDHEN, CDR2 SYDVKM, per germline. CDR3 length: 13 residues. The V and J ends lost 3 bases and 0 bases respectively, with 6 bases between them.

The chain links TRBV6-5 to TRBJ2-7; D uncertain. This CDR3 is 14 amino acids long. CDR1 MNHEY and CDR2 SVGAGI come from the germline V gene. V was clipped by 0 bases and J by 2 bases, with 8 bases between them. The CDR3 reads CASSYSPTTYEQYF. The CDR3 DNA reads TGTGCCAGCAGTTACTCGCCAACAACCTACGAGCAGTACTTC.